One and the same sample provided the 29 T cell receptor beta chains below, sequenced in a study of T cell repertoires in ileal Crohn's disease. Using immunoSEQ multiplex PCR, the repertoire was profiled, and TCRdb retains in-frame clones only, with some absent. The sample lists approximately 7,500 clones, about 95% occurring once. Sequencing was done on a sample of ileal tissue. The receptors derive from an adult with Crohn's disease.

The chain has TRBV27 and TRBJ1-1, with D perhaps matching TRBD1 (6 bases). CDR1 MNHEY and CDR2 SMNVEV come from the germline V gene (reference sequence). Trimming cost V 4 bases and J 1 base, with 13 bases left between them. CDR3 length: 15 residues. The chain's CDR3 is CASSSAGVANTEAFF. The CDR3 coding sequence is TGTGCCAGCAGTTCTGCAGGGGTCGCGAACACTGAAGCTTTCTTT.

The chain has TRBV7-2 and TRBJ2-1; D unresolved. Germline V gene data show CDR1 as SGHTA and CDR2 as FQGNSA. V gave up 0 bases and J gave up 10 bases, with 10 bases separating them. The CDR3 runs 13 residues. This CDR3 reads CASSLAGIPEQFF. The CDR3 DNA reads as TGTGCCAGCAGCTTAGCCGGTATCCCAGAGCAGTTCTTC. Drawing the rest from reference TRBV7-2 and TRBJ2-1, the complete variable domain is GAGVSQSPSNKVTEKGKDVELRCDPISGHTALYWYRQSLGQGLEFLIYFQGNSAPDKSGLPSDRFSAERTGGSVSTLTIQRTQQEDSAVYLCASSLAGIPEQFFGPGTRLTVL.

The chain couples TRBV19 to TRBJ1-6; TRBD1 matches at 7 bases. Trimming cost V 1 base and J 7 bases; bases outside gene matches: 1. In germline, CDR1 is LNHDA, CDR2 SQIVND (reference sequence). The CDR3 loop spans 14 amino acids. CDR3 loop: CASSIGQGNSPLHF. CDR3 sequence (DNA): TGTGCCAGTAGTATAGGACAGGGAAATTCACCCCTCCACTTT.

V usage is TRBV2 and J usage is TRBJ1-5; 8 nucleotides line up with TRBD1. This CDR3 spans 14 amino acids. Germline assignment: CDR1 SNHLY and CDR2 FYNNEI. The trim removed 5 bases at V and 5 bases at J, leaving 5 bases unmatched. The CDR3 sequence: CASSPTGVDQPQHF. CDR3 nucleotide sequence: TGTGCCAGCAGTCCGACAGGGGTGGATCAGCCCCAGCATTTT.

V and J are TRBV4-1 and TRBJ1-2, with unresolved D. The CDR3 loop spans 14 amino acids. Germline-derived CDR1 and CDR2 are MGHRA and YSYEKL. The V and J ends lost 1 base and 8 bases respectively, with 14 bases between them. In nucleotides, the CDR3 is TGCGCCAGCAGCCAAGGAGGGTGGGAGCGGGGCTACACCTTC. Amino acid sequence: CASSQGGWERGYTF.

V usage is TRBV9 and J usage is TRBJ2-1, with 8 positions matching TRBD2. The CDR3 sequence is 15 residues long. The J segment lost 4 bases and the V segment lost 3 bases, leaving 6 bases of the junction unmatched. Germline CDR1 is SGDLS and CDR2 is YYNGEE. In DNA form, the CDR3 reads TGTGCCAGCAGCGACGGGACTAGGTTATACAATGAGCAGTTCTTC. It codes for CASSDGTRLYNEQFF. The full variable domain, its missing parts supplied by reference TRBV9 and TRBJ2-1, is DSGVTQTPKHLITATGQRVTLRCSPRSGDLSVYWYQQSLDQGLQFLIQYYNGEERAKGNILERFSAQQFPDLHSELNLSSLELGDSALYFCASSDGTRLYNEQFFGPGTRLTVL.

The CDR3 nucleotides read TGTGCCAGCAGCTGGAGGGACGGCTCCACTGAAGCTTTCTTT. This gives the protein CASSWRDGSTEAFF. The chain has TRBV5-6 and TRBJ1-1; D might be TRBD1 (5 bases). Germline V gene data show CDR1 as SGHDT and CDR2 as YYEEEE. V lost 3 bases to trimming and J lost 4 bases, with 13 bases between them. The CDR3 is 14 amino acids.

The chain uses TRBV18 and TRBJ1-3, with D tentatively TRBD1 (6 bases). CDR1 and CDR2 from the germline V gene are KGHSH and LQKENI. The V gene lost 5 bases and the J gene lost 3 bases, with 17 bases spanning the gap. The length of the CDR3 is 16 residues. The CDR3 sequence is CASSNNRVAIGNTIYF. CDR3 DNA sequence: TGTGCCAGCTCAAACAACAGGGTGGCTATTGGAAACACCATATATTTT.

The genes are TRBV6-6 and TRBJ1-2; a weak D match, TRBD1 (5 bases). V lost 7 bases to trimming and J lost 6 bases, with 15 bases between them. The CDR3 loop spans 13 amino acids. The germline V gene encodes CDR1 MNHNY and CDR2 SVGAGI (reference sequence). The CDR3 DNA reads as TGTGCCAGCACCTTCCCGGACATGCATGGCTACACCTTC. Encoded protein: CASTFPDMHGYTF.

The chain combines TRBV29-1 with TRBJ1-6; D is undetermined. CDR1 and CDR2 from the germline V gene are SQVTM and ANQGSEA. CDR3 length equals 13 residues. The V end was cut by 5 bases, the J end by 9 bases, with 14 bases between. The CDR3 spells CSVSGSGGSPLHF. CDR3 sequence (DNA): TGCAGCGTTTCTGGGTCTGGAGGTTCACCCCTCCACTTT.

This chain links TRBV30 with TRBJ2-3; D remains ambiguous. CDR1 and CDR2 (germline): GTSNPN, SVGIG (reference sequence). V was pared by 1 base and J by 2 bases, with 7 bases between. The CDR3 runs to 13 residues. The CDR3 bases are TGTGCCTGGAGTGGTAGTAACACAGATACGCAGTATTTT. Protein sequence: CAWSGSNTDTQYF.

This CDR3 reads CASSLQGIHEQYF. The CDR3 nucleotides read TGTGCCAGCAGCCTACAGGGGATCCACGAGCAGTACTTC. The chain carries TRBV5-4 and TRBJ2-7; 7 nucleotides align to TRBD1. The CDR3 extends over 13 amino acids. CDR1 and CDR2 (germline): SGHNT, YYREEE (reference sequence). The J segment lost 5 bases and the V segment lost 4 bases, leaving 6 bases of the junction unmatched.

The V gene is TRBV28, the J gene TRBJ1-5, with no clear D. Germline CDR1 reads MDHEN; CDR2 reads SYDVKM. V lost 5 bases and J lost 10, with 9 bases in between. This CDR3 region has 11 residues. The CDR3 DNA follows: TGTGCCAGCAGTACGGGTTCTCCCCAGCATTTT. The encoded protein is CASSTGSPQHF.

This clone was recorded only once. The junction does not match germline at one end; this may be a read error. The chain has TRBV6-1 and TRBJ1-1; 7 bases map to TRBD1. Germline CDR1 is MNHNS and CDR2 is SASEGT. The CDR3 loop spans 14 amino acids. The CDR3, as DNA: TGTGCCAGCAGGGAAGACAGGGTTTCCACTGAAGCTTTCTTT. This codes for CASREDRVSTEAFF.

The chain links TRBV5-8 to TRBJ1-1; D might be TRBD1 (6 bases). V shed 4 bases and J shed 7 bases, with 17 bases lying between them. This CDR3 spans 14 amino acids. Per germline, CDR1 SGHTS and CDR2 YDEGEE. The CDR3 nucleotides are TGTGCCAGCAGCCCGGCCCGACAGGCTCGTGAAGCTTTCTTT. Translating gives CASSPARQAREAFF.

CDR3 in DNA: TGTGCCAGCAGCTTAGGGTTGCGGACAGGCCCATCACCCCTCCACTTT. Amino acid sequence: CASSLGLRTGPSPLHF. V and J are TRBV7-2 and TRBJ1-6; TRBD1 matches 7 bases. The CDR3 sequence is 16 residues long. V gave up 1 base and J gave up 10 bases; unmatched junction bases: 10. CDR1 and CDR2 (germline): SGHTA, FQGNSA.

J is TRBJ2-4 and V is TRBV11-2; TRBD2 agrees at 10 bases. Per the germline V gene, CDR1 is SGHAT and CDR2 is FQNNGV. The CDR3 sequence is 17 residues long. With V trimmed by 6 bases and J by 0 bases, 8 bases remained unmatched. The CDR3 protein is CASSQSSGGLAKNIQYF. For the CDR3, the DNA is TGTGCCAGCAGTCAATCTAGCGGGGGCCTAGCCAAAAACATTCAGTACTTC.

CDR3 DNA: TGTGCCAGCAAATATATGACTAGCGAGGGCGAGCAGTACTTC. Translation gives CASKYMTSEGEQYF. The J gene is TRBJ2-7, the V gene TRBV2, with TRBD2 identical over 8 bases. The CDR3 sequence is 14 residues long. Trimming took 7 bases from V and 6 from J; bases not matched to a gene: 11. Germline loops: CDR1 SNHLY, CDR2 FYNNEI.

The chain links TRBV9 to TRBJ1-2; TRBD1 agrees at 7 bases. V lost 0 bases to trimming and J lost 10 bases; unmatched junction nucleotides: 9. Germline V lookup: CDR1 SGDLS, CDR2 YYNGEE. The CDR3 spans 14 residues. In nucleotides, the CDR3 is TGTGCCAGCAGCGTAGGGAGGTCCGGGACAGACTACACCTTC. Translating gives CASSVGRSGTDYTF.

CDR3 nucleotides: TGTGCCAGCAGTGAGCCCCGGGGGGGTTCCTATGGCTACACCTTC. Translating it yields CASSEPRGGSYGYTF. The chain has TRBV2 and TRBJ1-2; D might be TRBD1 (5 bases). CDR1 and CDR2 (germline): SNHLY, FYNNEI. With 3 bases removed from V and 4 bases from J, the gap between germline ends came to 15 bases. The CDR3 is 15 amino acids. The variable domain in full, completed from reference TRBV2 and TRBJ1-2, reads EPEVTQTPSHQVTQMGQEVILRCVPISNHLYFYWYRQILGQKVEFLVSFYNNEISEKSEIFDDQFSVERPDGSNFTLKIRSTKLEDSAMYFCASSEPRGGSYGYTFGSGTRLTVV.

The chain joins TRBV10-3 to TRBJ2-2; TRBD1 matches 8 bases. The V segment lost 2 bases and the J segment 1 base; nucleotides outside the gene matches: 3. CDR3 length equals 16 residues. CDR1 ENHRY and CDR2 SYGVKD come from the germline V gene. The DNA for the CDR3 is TGTGCCATCAGTGAGAATGGACAGGGGAACACCGGGGAGCTGTTTTTT. It translates to CAISENGQGNTGELFF.

CDR3 protein: CASSVLSGTYGYTF. The CDR3, as DNA: TGTGCCAGCAGCGTCCTCTCGGGAACCTATGGCTACACCTTC. The V gene is TRBV9, the J gene TRBJ1-2; D gene ambiguous. Trimming shortened V by 2 bases and J by 4 bases, and 12 bases separated the two germline ends. The CDR3 is 14 amino acids. Germline V CDR1 and CDR2: SGDLS, YYNGEE. Combining the CDR3 with reference TRBV9 and TRBJ1-2 gives the whole variable domain DSGVTQTPKHLITATGQRVTLRCSPRSGDLSVYWYQQSLDQGLQFLIQYYNGEERAKGNILERFSAQQFPDLHSELNLSSLELGDSALYFCASSVLSGTYGYTFGSGTRLTVV.

V gene TRBV7-2 combines with J gene TRBJ1-1; D remains unclear. CDR1 is SGHTA, CDR2 FQGNSA, per germline. This CDR3 comprises 11 residues. V was clipped by 5 bases and J by 9 bases, with 10 bases between them. The CDR3 spells CASSRRRKAFF. CDR3 nucleotides: TGTGCCAGCAGCCGCAGGAGGAAAGCTTTCTTT.

The rearrangement links TRBV7-2 to TRBJ2-1; 10 bases are shared with TRBD2. This CDR3 region has 18 residues. The trim removed 4 bases at V and 3 bases at J, leaving 12 bases unmatched. Per the germline V gene, CDR1 is SGHTA and CDR2 is FQGNSA. This CDR3 reads CASSSSGGALILYNEQFF. Written as DNA, the CDR3 is TGTGCCAGCAGCTCGAGCGGGGGGGCCTTAATTCTCTACAATGAGCAGTTCTTC.

This chain joins TRBV9 and TRBJ1-2, with 7 bases lining up with TRBD1. The germline V gene has CDR1 SGDLS and CDR2 YYNGEE. V dropped 3 bases and J dropped 4; count of bases not matched to a gene: 12. This CDR3 is 16 amino acids long. The CDR3 DNA reads TGTGCCAGCAGCGAGGCCCCCCGGACAGGCGGCTATGGCTACACCTTC. Protein product: CASSEAPRTGGYGYTF.

This clone was seen only once. The CDR3 DNA reads TGTGCCAGCCGAAGCGACGGTAACTATGGCTACACCTTC. Its translation is CASRSDGNYGYTF. V and J are TRBV6-1 and TRBJ1-2; no definite D call. This CDR3 has 13 amino acids. Trimming cost V 8 bases and J 1 base, with 11 bases left between them. CDR1 is MNHNS, CDR2 SASEGT, per germline.

V and J are TRBV10-3 and TRBJ2-3; TRBD2 agrees at 10 bases. Germline CDR1 reads ENHRY; CDR2 reads SYGVKD. Losses at the gene ends were 0 bases for V and 6 bases for J; bases not matched to a gene: 3. The CDR3 consists of 15 residues. In DNA, the CDR3 is TGTGCCATCAGTGAGTCAAGCGGGGGGGCGGATACGCAGTATTTT. Amino acid sequence: CAISESSGGADTQYF.

The genes are TRBV5-1 and TRBJ2-1; the match to TRBD2 covers 8 bases. In germline, CDR1 is SGHRS, CDR2 YFSETQ. After removal of 2 bases from V and 7 bases from J, the junction contained 11 bases not matched to a gene. The CDR3 covers 16 residues. The CDR3, as DNA: TGCGCCAGCAGCTTTTATGCGAGCGGGGGCCAGAATGAGCAGTTCTTC. Protein: CASSFYASGGQNEQFF. Complete variable domain (other parts from reference TRBV5-1 and TRBJ2-1): KAGVTQTPRYLIKTRGQQVTLSCSPISGHRSVSWYQQTPGQGLQFLFEYFSETQRNKGNFPGRFSGRQFSNSRSEMNVSTLELGDSALYLCASSFYASGGQNEQFFGPGTRLTVL.

The chain employs TRBV29-1 and TRBJ2-1; 9 bases align to TRBD1. CDR1 SQVTM and CDR2 ANQGSEA come from the germline V gene. The CDR3 is 15 residues long. V trimming: 5 bases; J trimming: 5 bases; junction bases outside the gene matches: 10. The CDR3 region has the DNA TGCAGCGTTACTAGGGGGACAGGGCTCGACAATGAGCAGTTCTTC. The encoded protein is CSVTRGTGLDNEQFF.